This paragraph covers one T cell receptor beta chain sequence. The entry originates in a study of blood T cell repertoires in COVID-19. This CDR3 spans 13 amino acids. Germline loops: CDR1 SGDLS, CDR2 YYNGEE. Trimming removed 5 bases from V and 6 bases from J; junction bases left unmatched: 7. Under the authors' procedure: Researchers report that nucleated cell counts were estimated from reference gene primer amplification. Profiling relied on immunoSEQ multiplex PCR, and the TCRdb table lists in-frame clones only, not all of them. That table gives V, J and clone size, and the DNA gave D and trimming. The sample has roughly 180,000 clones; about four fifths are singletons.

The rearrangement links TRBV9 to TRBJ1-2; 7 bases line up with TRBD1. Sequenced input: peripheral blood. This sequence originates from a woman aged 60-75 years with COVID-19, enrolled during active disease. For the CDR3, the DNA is TGTGCCAGCAGTCAAACAGGGGAGAATGGCTACACCTTC. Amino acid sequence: CASSQTGENGYTF.